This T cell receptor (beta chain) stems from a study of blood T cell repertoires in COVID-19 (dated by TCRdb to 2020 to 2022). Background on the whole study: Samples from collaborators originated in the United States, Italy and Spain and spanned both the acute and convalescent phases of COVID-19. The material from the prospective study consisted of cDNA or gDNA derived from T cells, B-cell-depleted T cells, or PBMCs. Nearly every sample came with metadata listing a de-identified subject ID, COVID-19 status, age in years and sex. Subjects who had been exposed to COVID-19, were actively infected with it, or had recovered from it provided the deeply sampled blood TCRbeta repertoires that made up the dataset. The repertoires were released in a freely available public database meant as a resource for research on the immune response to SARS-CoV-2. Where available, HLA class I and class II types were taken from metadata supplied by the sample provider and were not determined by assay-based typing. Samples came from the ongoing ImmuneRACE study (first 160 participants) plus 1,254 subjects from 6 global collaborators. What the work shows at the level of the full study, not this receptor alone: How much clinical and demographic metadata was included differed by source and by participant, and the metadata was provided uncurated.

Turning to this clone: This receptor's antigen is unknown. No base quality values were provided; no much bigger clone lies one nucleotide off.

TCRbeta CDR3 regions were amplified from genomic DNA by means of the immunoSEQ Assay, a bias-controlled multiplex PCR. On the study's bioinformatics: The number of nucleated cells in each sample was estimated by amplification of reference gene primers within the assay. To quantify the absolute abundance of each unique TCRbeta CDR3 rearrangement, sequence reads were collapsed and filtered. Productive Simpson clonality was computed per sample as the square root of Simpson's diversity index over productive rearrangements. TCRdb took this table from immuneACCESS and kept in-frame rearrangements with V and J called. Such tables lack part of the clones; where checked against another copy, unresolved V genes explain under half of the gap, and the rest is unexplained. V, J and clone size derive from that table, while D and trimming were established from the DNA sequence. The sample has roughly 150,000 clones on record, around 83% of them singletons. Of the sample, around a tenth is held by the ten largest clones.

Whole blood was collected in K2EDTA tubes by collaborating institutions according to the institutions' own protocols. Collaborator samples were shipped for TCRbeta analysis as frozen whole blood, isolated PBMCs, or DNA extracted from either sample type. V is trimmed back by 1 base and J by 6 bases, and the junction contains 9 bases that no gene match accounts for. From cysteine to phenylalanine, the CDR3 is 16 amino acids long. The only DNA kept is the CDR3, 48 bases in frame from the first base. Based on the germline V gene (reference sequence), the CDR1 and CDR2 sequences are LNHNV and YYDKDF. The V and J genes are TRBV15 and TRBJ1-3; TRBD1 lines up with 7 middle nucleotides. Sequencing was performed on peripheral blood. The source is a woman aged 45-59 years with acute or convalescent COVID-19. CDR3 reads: CATSRAKGAMENTIYF. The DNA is TGTGCCACCAGCAGAGCGAAGGGGGCGATGGAAAACACCATATATTTT.